The rows below give T cell receptor beta chains drawn from one sample of a study of blood T cell repertoires in COVID-19. TCRdb's table, derived via immunoSEQ multiplex PCR, lists solely in-frame clones and lacks some. The sample includes more than 95,000 clones, approximately 74% of them seen just once. Sequenced sample: peripheral blood. All receptors derive from a man between 60 and 70 years old with acute or convalescent COVID-19. CDR3s include the opening cysteine and the closing phenylalanine or tryptophan. The order of the fields is V gene, D gene, J gene, CDR3 length, clone size, CDR3 protein. A D gene is named only where the DNA matches it firmly. Some rows have no size entry. The others give once, few or many, or a class for an expanded clone.

TRBV9	TRBD2	TRBJ2-3	15	few	CASSVGLANRDTQYF
TRBV5-1	TRBD1	TRBJ1-1	13	.	CASSLYRGTEAFF
TRBV6-5	.	TRBJ1-1	16	once	CASSSSRGSSNTEAFF
TRBV30	TRBD1	TRBJ1-1	13	.	CAWSPDRGTEAFF
TRBV28	TRBD1	TRBJ1-2	15	.	CASSSPGTAFYGYTF
TRBV6-5	TRBD1	TRBJ1-2	12	once	CATGQGNYGYTF
TRBV6-5	TRBD2	TRBJ2-1	15	.	CASSYTTSGYNEQFF
TRBV5-1	TRBD1	TRBJ2-1	14	once	CASSWRQGSNEQFF
TRBV7-6	.	TRBJ2-5	15	.	CASSSFKDYGETQYF
TRBV14	.	TRBJ2-7	13	.	CASNIGYPYEQYF
TRBV11-2	.	TRBJ2-7	11	once	CASSSAYEQYF
TRBV5-1	TRBD1	TRBJ1-4	15	.	CASSDGTAVNEKLFF
TRBV6-4	.	TRBJ1-1	13	.	CASSAYYQGEAFF
TRBV28	TRBD1	TRBJ1-1	14	.	CASRTGTVNTEAFF
TRBV4-1	.	TRBJ2-6	15	.	CASSQVSFGANVLTF
TRBV28	TRBD1	TRBJ1-2	15	.	CASSLGGQGYDGYTF
TRBV5-1	TRBD1	TRBJ2-1	16	.	CASSQRPGQGHNEQFF
TRBV27	.	TRBJ1-4	16	few	CASSLIRWQGNEKLFF
TRBV30	.	TRBJ1-1	14	few	CAWRKQGVNTEAFF
TRBV3-1/TRBV3-2	.	TRBJ1-1	14	.	CASSQLTSNTEAFF
TRBV7-6	.	TRBJ2-5	11	.	CASSPTWTQYF
TRBV11-2	TRBD2	TRBJ2-7	15	.	CASSFSSGSGGEQYF
TRBV19	.	TRBJ1-6	13	.	CASSISNTSPLHF
TRBV4-1	.	TRBJ2-2	17	.	CASSGADLILNTGELFF
TRBV9	TRBD2	TRBJ2-2	13	.	CASSVSGSGELFF
TRBV7-3	.	TRBJ2-2	15	.	CASSPRRANTGELFF
TRBV7-3	TRBD2	TRBJ2-3	14	.	CASSFSGAPDTQYF
TRBV29-1	TRBD2	TRBJ2-1	15	.	CSGTSGSGSYNEQFF
TRBV7-7	.	TRBJ2-3	13	.	CASSRAGGDTQYF
TRBV30	.	TRBJ1-1	14	.	CAWSVAVGNTEAFF
TRBV12-3/TRBV12-4	.	TRBJ2-3	13	.	CASSSLSTDTQYF
TRBV18	.	TRBJ1-5	16	.	CASSPERAYSNQPQHF
TRBV7-2	TRBD1	TRBJ1-2	16	.	CASSPRQGTVVDGYTF
TRBV6-5	.	TRBJ2-3	15	few	CASSYSNSRTDTQYF
TRBV28	TRBD2	TRBJ2-1	15	.	CASSGLAGVNNEQFF
TRBV29-1	.	TRBJ1-1	15	once	CSVEDRLTRGREAFF
TRBV7-2	TRBD1	TRBJ1-2	14	.	CASSERTGDYGYTF
TRBV3-1/TRBV3-2	.	TRBJ2-2	13	.	CASSQAGAGELFF
TRBV7-3	.	TRBJ2-5	20	once	CASSRPGGVFFRGYQETQYF
TRBV5-5	TRBD1	TRBJ1-2	15	few	CASRSDRGSSSGYTF
TRBV30	.	TRBJ1-1	12	.	CAWTFRNTEAFF